A single sample is the source of the 22 T cell receptor beta chains below, sequenced in a study of regulatory T cells in long-lasting Graves disease. According to the study, TCR beta libraries were built with iRepertoire HTBI primers and CDR3-region Arm-PCR. One entry per CDR3 protein, called by TCRdb with MiXCR from the multiplex PCR reads. The sample has some 320,000 distinct CDR3 sequences; over 15% are singletons. The time point here: newly diagnosed GD, antithyroid drugs for less than 3 months. Preparation of the TCR library used RNA extracted from PBMCs. The material was peripheral blood mononuclear cells (PBMCs), obtained at new diagnosis, from a patient treated with antithyroid drugs. The source is a female donor with Graves disease.

On this clonotype itself: This may be a read error, as it is one base from a much larger clone. The rearrangement uses TRBV5-1 and TRBJ2-1; possible D gene TRBD2, 6 bases. V was trimmed by 1 base and J by 3 bases, leaving 11 bases between them. The CDR3 length is 15 residues. The germline V gene encodes CDR1 SGHRS and CDR2 YFSETQ. DNA for the CDR3: TGCGCCAGCAGCTTGAGCGGAGGGATCTACAATGAGCAGTTCTTC. It specifies CASSLSGGIYNEQFF.

This clonotype was seen a handful of times. This chain joins TRBV5-1 and TRBJ2-7; TRBD2 might be the D (5 bases). The CDR3 contains 16 residues. V was trimmed by 3 bases and J by 6 bases, leaving 22 bases between them. Germline assignment: CDR1 SGHRS and CDR2 YFSETQ. The CDR3 loop is CASSSPIEQPRGEQYF. CDR3 in DNA: TGCGCCAGCAGCTCACCTATAGAACAGCCACGGGGCGAGCAGTACTTC.

The J gene is TRBJ1-5, the V gene TRBV28; maybe TRBD1 (5 bases). Germline CDR1 and CDR2: MDHEN and SYDVKM. V shed 8 bases and J shed 6 bases, with 14 bases lying between them. The CDR3 has 13 amino acids. The CDR3 spells CASLGQGFQPQHF. CDR3 sequence (DNA): TGTGCCAGCCTAGGGCAGGGTTTTCAGCCCCAGCATTTT.

In this sample, this clonotype turned up many times. The rearrangement joins TRBV12-5 to TRBJ1-3; tentatively, D is TRBD1 (5 bases). This CDR3 region has 14 residues. Germline CDR1 LGHNT, CDR2 FRNRAP. V was pared by 6 bases and J by 4 bases, with 13 bases between. The CDR3 here is CASGLGASGNTIYF. CDR3 sequence (DNA): TGTGCTAGTGGCCTCGGGGCTTCAGGAAACACCATATATTTT.

This clonotype was seen a few times. V usage is TRBV5-1 and J usage is TRBJ2-2, with 11 bases that match TRBD2. In germline, CDR1 is SGHRS, CDR2 YFSETQ. The trim removed 5 bases at V and 5 bases at J, leaving 5 bases unmatched. This CDR3 region has 15 residues. The CDR3: CASSSLAGETGELFF. Written as DNA, the CDR3 is TGCGCCAGCAGTTCACTAGCGGGAGAGACCGGGGAGCTGTTTTTT.

This clonotype was detected only a few times. The V gene is TRBV4-1, the J gene TRBJ2-2, with 10 bases that match TRBD2. V was clipped by 5 bases and J by 4 bases; unmatched bases: 13. The CDR3 contains 18 residues. The germline CDR1 and CDR2 sequences are MGHRA and YSYEKL. In nucleotides, the CDR3 is TGCGCCAGCAGCTCGGGACTAGCGCTTAATACGGGCACCGGGGAGCTGTTTTTT. It encodes CASSSGLALNTGTGELFF.

A word on this clonotype: It may be a read error: a sequence one base away is much more abundant. The rearrangement uses TRBV10-3 and TRBJ2-3, with 11 bases that match TRBD2. This CDR3 region has 14 residues. Germline loops: CDR1 ENHRY, CDR2 SYGVKD. CDR3 amino acids: CASRTSGRTVTQYF. Here the CDR3 DNA reads TGTGCCAGCCGAACTAGCGGGAGAACAGTTACGCAGTATTTT.

This clonotype appeared many times. The rearrangement joins TRBV24-1 to TRBJ2-1, with 7 bases identical to TRBD1. Trimming at V came to 1 base and at J to 5 bases, leaving 10 bases not matched to a gene. CDR1 is KGHDR, CDR2 SFDVKD, per germline. This CDR3 has 17 amino acids. CDR3 in DNA: TGTGCCACCAGTGATTTAGGTAACAGGGGTTGGGACAATGAGCAGTTCTTC. This codes for CATSDLGNRGWDNEQFF.

This clonotype has ten or more counts. The CDR3 DNA sequence: TGTGCCAGCAAACCGGGACTAGCGGGACCGGCCATCACAGATACGCAGTATTTT. Protein sequence: CASKPGLAGPAITDTQYF. J is TRBJ2-3 and V is TRBV6-2 or TRBV6-3; TRBD2 agrees at 13 bases. This CDR3 contains 18 residues. V dropped 7 bases and J dropped 2; count of bases not matched to a gene: 12. Germline CDR1 MNHEY, CDR2 SVGEGT.

This clonotype appeared many times. The V and J genes are TRBV7-2 and TRBJ2-1; unclear D gene. The germline V gene encodes CDR1 SGHTA and CDR2 FQGNSA. The CDR3 consists of 17 residues. The V end was cut by 2 bases, the J end by 2 bases, with 16 bases between. CDR3 nucleotides: TGTGCCAGCAGCTTATATCTAGGGCCCCGAGCCTACAATGAGCAGTTCTTC. Its protein product is CASSLYLGPRAYNEQFF.

This clonotype was counted only a few times. The chain has TRBV30 and TRBJ2-7; no clear D gene. Trimming stripped 4 bases from V and 4 bases from J, with 17 bases between. Germline loops: CDR1 GTSNPN, CDR2 SVGIG (reference sequence). The CDR3 is 14 amino acids. The DNA for the CDR3 is TGTGCCTGGAAAAGGAGTAGTGTCGTGTACGAGCAGTACTTC. This gives the protein CAWKRSSVVYEQYF.

This clonotype was observed a handful of times. This CDR3 reads CASGLAGADTQYF. The CDR3, as DNA: TGTGCCAGCGGGCTAGCGGGAGCTGATACGCAGTATTTT. The rearrangement joins TRBV7-2 to TRBJ2-3; 10 nucleotides agree with TRBD2. CDR1 is SGHTA and CDR2 is FQGNSA in the germline V gene. The CDR3 runs 13 residues. V dropped 8 bases and J dropped 6; count of bases not matched to a gene: 5.

Many counts were recorded for this clonotype. The genes are TRBV11-2 and TRBJ2-7, with no clear D. The germline gives CDR1 SGHAT, CDR2 FQNNGV. V was clipped by 8 bases and J by 4 bases, with 6 bases between them. This CDR3 has 10 amino acids. The CDR3 loop is CASGRYEQYF. Here the CDR3 DNA reads TGTGCCAGCGGTCGATACGAGCAGTACTTC.

This clonotype has just one count. This chain uses TRBV19 with TRBJ1-1; 9 positions match TRBD1. Germline loops: CDR1 LNHDA, CDR2 SQIVND (reference sequence). V dropped 4 bases and J dropped 3; count of bases not matched to a gene: 3. This CDR3 region has 14 residues. CDR3: CASSKTGGYTEAFF. In nucleotides, the CDR3 is TGTGCCAGTAGTAAGACAGGGGGGTACACTGAAGCTTTCTTT.

This clonotype came up many times. V gene TRBV13 combines with J gene TRBJ2-7, with 9 bases matching TRBD1. Losses at the gene ends were 5 bases for V and 6 bases for J; bases not matched to a gene: 11. This CDR3 has 15 residues. Germline loops: CDR1 PRHDT, CDR2 FYEKMQ (reference sequence). The CDR3 nucleotides are TGTGCCAGCAGCCCTAGGGGACAGGGTTCTTCCGAGCAGTACTTC. As protein: CASSPRGQGSSEQYF. The full variable domain, in which reference TRBV13 and TRBJ2-7 provide the parts outside the CDR3, is AAGVIQSPRHLIKEKRETATLKCYPIPRHDTVYWYQQGPGQDPQFLISFYEKMQSDKGSIPDRFSAQQFSDYHSELNMSSLELGDSALYFCASSPRGQGSSEQYFGPGTRLTVT.

This clonotype came up many times. V and J are TRBV2 and TRBJ1-2; 7 bases agree with TRBD1. V gave up 4 bases and J gave up 1 base; unmatched junction bases: 15. CDR1 and CDR2 from the germline V gene are SNHLY and FYNNEI. The CDR3 contains 18 residues. CDR3 amino acids: CASSGGEDRRRINYGYTF. In nucleotides, the CDR3 is TGTGCCAGCAGTGGGGGTGAGGACAGGAGGAGGATTAACTATGGCTACACCTTC. Based on the CDR3 plus reference TRBV2 and TRBJ1-2, the full variable domain is EPEVTQTPSHQVTQMGQEVILRCVPISNHLYFYWYRQILGQKVEFLVSFYNNEISEKSEIFDDQFSVERPDGSNFTLKIRSTKLEDSAMYFCASSGGEDRRRINYGYTFGSGTRLTVV.

This clonotype was picked up many times. The chain combines TRBV5-1 with TRBJ1-1; D is uncertain. Looked up from germline, CDR1 is SGHRS and CDR2 is YFSETQ. The V and J ends lost 3 bases and 4 bases respectively, with 13 bases between them. CDR3 length: 14 residues. The DNA of the CDR3 is TGCGCCAGCAGCTACACCAGCGGGTTCACTGAAGCTTTCTTT. Its translation is CASSYTSGFTEAFF.

This clonotype was seen ten or more times. The V gene is TRBV19, the J gene TRBJ1-1; 7 bases agree with TRBD1. The CDR3 is made up of 12 amino acids. V trimming: 2 bases; J trimming: 6 bases; junction bases outside the gene matches: 0. Germline loops: CDR1 LNHDA, CDR2 SQIVND (reference sequence). The CDR3 sequence is CASSIQGAEAFF. The CDR3 nucleotides read TGTGCCAGTAGTATACAGGGGGCTGAAGCTTTCTTT. Full variable domain (rest looked up from reference TRBV19 and TRBJ1-1): DGGITQSPKYLFRKEGQNVTLSCEQNLNHDAMYWYRQDPGQGLRLIYYSQIVNDFQKGDIAEGYSVSREKKESFPLTVTSAQKNPTAFYLCASSIQGAEAFFGQGTRLTVV.

Written as DNA, the CDR3 is TGCGCCAGCAGTAAGACGGGACTAGGGGTTTCTGGGGCCAACGTCCTGACTTTC. Protein sequence: CASSKTGLGVSGANVLTF. The J gene is TRBJ2-6, the V gene TRBV10-2, with 8 positions matching TRBD2. V was clipped by 5 bases and J by 1 base; unmatched bases: 10. CDR3 length: 18 residues. Germline lookup yields CDR1 WSHSY and CDR2 SAAADI.

The chain recombines TRBV20-1 with TRBJ2-1, with D possibly matching TRBD2 (5 bases). Trimming took 4 bases from V and 0 from J, leaving 13 bases between them. The CDR3 sequence is 15 residues long. CDR1 and CDR2 from the germline V gene are DFQATT and SNEGSKA (reference sequence). The CDR3: CSATDGESSYNEQFF. The CDR3 region has the DNA TGCAGTGCTACAGACGGGGAGAGCTCCTACAATGAGCAGTTCTTC.

This clonotype occurred a few times. The chain recombines TRBV3-1 with TRBJ1-1; no clear D gene. The germline gives CDR1 LGHDT, CDR2 YNNKEL (reference sequence). Trimming removed 3 bases at V and 9 bases at J, with 8 bases between. The CDR3 is 11 amino acids. CDR3 sequence: CASSHSTQAFF. CDR3 nucleotide sequence: TGTGCCAGCAGCCATTCTACCCAAGCTTTCTTT.

This clonotype appeared a single time. The likely explanation is a read error, given a far larger clone one base away. This sequence joins TRBV28 and TRBJ2-1, with 7 nucleotides matching TRBD1. The J call may be incorrect, as the DNA end agrees better with TRBJ2-5. The CDR3 runs 14 residues. Germline V gene data show CDR1 as MDHEN and CDR2 as SYDVKM. Here the CDR3 reads CASAHERGRETQYF. The CDR3 nucleotides read TGTGCCAGCGCGCACGAGAGGGGGCGAGAGACCCAGTACTTC.